A single sample is the source of the 9 T cell receptor beta chains below, sequenced in a study of blood T cells in healthy people across ages. Next came a second PCR, run for about 6 to 12 cycles, which used a sample-barcoded 5' primer along with a J-beta primer mix. MiXCR was run by TCRdb on the 5' RACE reads, yielding one entry per CDR3 protein. The sample lists about 930,000 distinct CDR3 sequences; roughly 29% were seen once. A further study also used this sample, focusing on T cells of mothers and their children.

The sequencing sample was made of blood. Receptors originate from a woman in her thirties or forties in good health.

This clonotype was recorded a few times. V and J are TRBV15 and TRBJ1-4, with D possibly matching TRBD1 (6 bases). There are 14 residues in the CDR3. V lost 4 bases and J lost 0, with 6 bases in between. Germline-derived CDR1 and CDR2 are LNHNV and YYDKDF (reference sequence). CDR3 in amino acids: CATSNRATNEKLFF. In nucleotides, the CDR3 is TGTGCCACCAGCAACAGGGCAACTAATGAAAAACTGTTTTTT.

The table lists this clonotype with a few counts. The chain combines TRBV18 with TRBJ2-5, with no clear D. The germline CDR1 and CDR2 sequences are KGHSH and LQKENI. Trimming took 3 bases from V and 0 from J, leaving 5 bases between them. This CDR3 is 13 amino acids long. The CDR3 bases are TGTGCCAGCTCACCGCCTCACCAAGAGACCCAGTACTTC. Protein: CASSPPHQETQYF. Using reference TRBV18 and TRBJ2-5 for the parts outside the CDR3, the full variable domain is NAGVMQNPRHLVRRRGQEARLRCSPMKGHSHVYWYRQLPEEGLKFMVYLQKENIIDESGMPKERFSAEFPKEGPSILRIQQVVRGDSAAYFCASSPPHQETQYFGPGTRLLVL.

Note on this clonotype: It may be a read error: a sequence one base away is much more abundant. This chain uses TRBV7-2 with TRBJ2-6; maybe TRBD2 (6 bases). The CDR3 covers 14 residues. Per germline, CDR1 SGHTA and CDR2 FQGNSA. The CDR3 loop reads CASRPGTGANVQTF. In nucleotides, the CDR3 is TGTGCCAGCAGACCAGGGACTGGGGCCAACGTCCAGACTTTC.

This rearrangement joins TRBV29-1 to TRBJ2-2; D is perhaps TRBD2 (6 bases). Germline loops: CDR1 SQVTM, CDR2 ANQGSEA. The CDR3 covers 14 residues. V lost 7 bases, J lost 1 base, and 13 bases lay in between. Here the CDR3 DNA reads TGCAGCGCTAGACTAGTGGGGAACACCGGGGAGCTGTTTTTT. The encoded protein is CSARLVGNTGELFF.

The chain joins TRBV12-3 or TRBV12-4 to TRBJ1-6, with D hard to call. Trimming left V 7 bases short and J 13 bases short, with 20 bases between. The CDR3 loop spans 14 amino acids. The CDR3 loop is CASTTDGSQGPLHF. The CDR3 coding sequence is TGTGCCAGCACAACGGACGGATCCCAAGGCCCCCTCCACTTT.

The rearrangement links TRBV18 to TRBJ2-1; D might be TRBD1 (5 bases). The CDR3 is 17 amino acids. Germline assignment: CDR1 KGHSH and CDR2 LQKENI. The ends were cut back, 2 bases at V and 1 base at J, with 15 bases in the middle. As DNA, the CDR3 is TGTGCCAGCTCACCAATCCTAGGGGCAGGGTCCTACAATGAGCAGTTCTTC. Translated, it gives CASSPILGAGSYNEQFF.

This clonotype turned up a few times. This chain links TRBV28 with TRBJ1-5; the D is unclear. CDR3 length equals 14 residues. Per germline, CDR1 MDHEN and CDR2 SYDVKM. The V end lost 1 base, the J end lost 9 bases, and 13 bases lay between the germline ends. In DNA, the CDR3 is TGTGCCAGCAGTTTATTCCAGGCGGTTCGGCCCCAGCATTTT. It codes for CASSLFQAVRPQHF.

This chain uses TRBV3-1 with TRBJ2-7; 8 nucleotides agree with TRBD1. The DNA end favors TRBJ2-5, so the J call may be wrong. The CDR3 consists of 14 residues. Looked up from germline, CDR1 is LGHDT and CDR2 is YNNKEL (reference sequence). The CDR3 reads CASRTGQGRETQYF. In DNA, the CDR3 is TGTGCCAGCAGAACTGGACAGGGTAGGGAGACCCAGTACTTC.

Details on this clonotype: This may be a read error, as it is one base from a much larger clone. The rearrangement uses TRBV5-1 and TRBJ2-3; a possible D gene is TRBD2 (5 bases). CDR1 and CDR2 from the germline V gene are SGHRS and YFSETQ. The CDR3 runs 14 residues. This CDR3 reads CVSSPGSGTDTQYF. The CDR3, as DNA: TGCGTCAGCAGCCCGGGGTCCGGCACAGATACGCAGTATTTT.